Sequencing of this T cell receptor beta chain was carried out in a study of vaccination and CD4 T cells after COVID-19. Study results and caveats: Reactive clonotype counts went from median approximately 21 after infection to 30 to 45 after vaccination, nonsignificantly.

At the Johns Hopkins FTIC core, DNA taken from cultured CD4+ T cells was sequenced by way of the Oncomine TCR Beta short-read assay. The genomic DNA was obtained from cultured CD4+ T cells by extraction with the QIAamp micro DNA kit. TCRdb reprocessed the PCR reads with MiXCR, giving one entry per CDR3 protein. This sample has some 6,000 distinct CDR3 sequences, with 25% to 30% found just once. Treatment meaning: roughly nine-day PBMC culture with coronavirus spike peptide pools or control peptides (ViraFEST assay). CD4+ T cells of the unexposed donor were collected before the COVID-19 pandemic (2011-2018). In regard to this clonotype: What it binds is unknown.

V was pared by 10 bases and J by 8 bases, with 10 bases of the junction left unmatched. From germline, CDR1 is LNHDA and CDR2 SQIVND (reference sequence). This CDR3 comprises 12 residues. The sequenced material came from CD4+ T cells from blood, cultured in vitro. The chain joins TRBV19 to TRBJ1-2; 7 nucleotides line up with TRBD1. The receptor's source is a human donor in good health. The CDR3 region has the DNA TGTGCCATTGCCGGGACAGTGGCGGGCTACACCTTC. It yields the protein CAIAGTVAGYTF.